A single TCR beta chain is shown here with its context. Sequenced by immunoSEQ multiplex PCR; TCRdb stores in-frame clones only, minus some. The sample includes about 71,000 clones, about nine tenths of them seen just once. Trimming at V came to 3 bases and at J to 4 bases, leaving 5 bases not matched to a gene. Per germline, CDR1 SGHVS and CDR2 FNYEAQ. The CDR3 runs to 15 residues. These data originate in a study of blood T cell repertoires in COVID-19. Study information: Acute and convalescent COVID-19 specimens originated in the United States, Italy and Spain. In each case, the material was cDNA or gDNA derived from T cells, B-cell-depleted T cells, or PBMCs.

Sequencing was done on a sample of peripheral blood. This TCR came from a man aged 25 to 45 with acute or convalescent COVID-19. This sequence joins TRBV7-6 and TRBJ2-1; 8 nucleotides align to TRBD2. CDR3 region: CASSLSGSPYNEQFF. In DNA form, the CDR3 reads TGTGCCAGCAGCTTGAGCGGGAGCCCGTACAATGAGCAGTTCTTC.